The entry that follows covers one TCR beta chain sequence. Its target is unknown. The data were taken from a study of T cell responses to AZD1222 COVID-19 vaccine. Points from the study as a whole: Within unmutated variant regions lay the reported targets of nearly half of spike-specific TCRs. Clonal diversity may have been underestimated in mostly white British donors.

Profiled with immunoSEQ multiplex PCR; TCRdb holds only in-frame clones, not every one. The repertoire holds 110,000 to 150,000 clones, 85% to 95% seen once, with 9% to 15% in the top ten. Germline loops: CDR1 MNHEY, CDR2 SMNVEV (reference sequence). V dropped 8 bases and J dropped 2 bases, with 17 bases sitting between them. CDR3 length equals 15 residues. The source material was peripheral blood, sampled after recovery from COVID-19. The chain recombines TRBV27 with TRBJ2-3, with a weak D call TRBD2 (6 bases). This TCR was sampled from an adult who had recovered from COVID-19. CDR3 amino acids: CASRRLGGDTDTQYF. The CDR3 DNA reads TGTGCCAGCCGGAGACTAGGCGGGGACACAGATACGCAGTATTTT.